Sequencing of this T cell receptor (beta chain) was carried out in a study of shared clonotypes between healthy human individuals. In its sample, this clone was seen once. V trimming: 1 base; J trimming: 5 bases; junction bases outside the gene matches: 7. Looked up from germline, CDR1 is SQVTM and CDR2 is ANQGSEA. CDR3 length: 15 residues. TCRdb's table, derived via immunoSEQ multiplex PCR, lists solely in-frame clones and lacks some. Here the sample spans about half a million clones, 79% being singletons. This TCR came from a woman in her thirties or forties in good health. Some clones in this sample may be carry-over from other donors' samples. Sequenced: PBMCs. The gene calls are TRBV29-1 and TRBJ2-1, with 8 bases lining up with TRBD2. CDR3 coding DNA: TGCAGCGTTGAAGGAGGGCTAGCGGGCCACAATGAGCAGTTCTTC. Amino acid sequence: CSVEGGLAGHNEQFF.